The following is a TCR beta chain sequence with its context. In terms of origin and age, donors were healthy Caucasian individuals from Russia aged roughly 6 to 95. This sample was taken from a study of blood T cells in healthy people across ages. Alongside a J-beta primer mix, a sample-barcoded 5' primer served in a second PCR lasting roughly 7 to 11 cycles. TCRdb independently ran MiXCR on the 5' RACE reads; one entry per CDR3 protein. The sample has roughly 700,000 distinct CDR3 sequences; roughly 25% are singletons. There are 14 residues in the CDR3. Losses at the gene ends were 8 bases for V and 2 bases for J; bases not matched to a gene: 5. Separately, the same data were catalogued under a study of T cells of mothers and their children. According to that study: The people who donated were a few healthy Caucasian mothers and their six children.

The chain recombines TRBV12-3 or TRBV12-4 with TRBJ2-3, with 9 bases matching TRBD2. The sequence derives from a boy younger than 18 in good health. The sample comprised blood. CDR3 in amino acids: CASLSGGYTDTQYF. The CDR3 region has the DNA TGTGCCAGCCTAAGCGGGGGGTACACAGATACGCAGTATTTT.